This T cell receptor beta chain was retrieved from a study of T-cell reconstitution after alpha-beta-depleted transplantation in children. This clonotype was picked up many times. A junction end diverges from the germline sequence, so it may reflect a read error. Unique molecular identifiers featured in how the TCRbeta library was prepared. TCRdb re-called the PCR reads with MiXCR, one entry per CDR3 protein. Of 200,000 to 300,000 distinct CDR3 sequences in the sample, approximately 12% are singletons; the top ten hold approximately 2.4%. Sample: PBMCs from the stem cell graft donor, taken from the stem cell graft. This receptor was taken from a human donor who donated a stem cell graft to a child with acute lymphoblastic leukemia.

DNA of the CDR3: TGTGCCAGCAGTCCCGGACAGGGTGGGTACGAGCAGTACTTC. Amino acids: CASSPGQGGYEQYF. This chain connects TRBV5-1 to TRBJ2-7, with 8 bases matching TRBD1. This CDR3 is 14 amino acids long. Germline CDR1 is SGHRS and CDR2 is YFSETQ.